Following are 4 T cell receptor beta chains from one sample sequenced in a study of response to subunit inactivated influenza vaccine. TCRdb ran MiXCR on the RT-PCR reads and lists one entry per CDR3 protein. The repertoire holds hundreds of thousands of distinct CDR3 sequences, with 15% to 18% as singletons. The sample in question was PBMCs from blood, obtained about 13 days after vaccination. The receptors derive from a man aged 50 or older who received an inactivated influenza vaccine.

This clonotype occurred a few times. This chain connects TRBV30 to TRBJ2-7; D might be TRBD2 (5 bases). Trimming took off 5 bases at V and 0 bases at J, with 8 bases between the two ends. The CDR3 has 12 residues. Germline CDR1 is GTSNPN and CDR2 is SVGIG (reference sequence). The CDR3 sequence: CAWSGGSYEQYF. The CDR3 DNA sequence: TGTGCCTGGTCAGGAGGCTCCTACGAGCAGTACTTC. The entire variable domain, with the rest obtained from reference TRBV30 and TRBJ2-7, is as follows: SQTIHQWPATLVQPVGSPLSLECTVEGTSNPNLYWYRQAAGRGLQLLFYSVGIGQISSEVPQNLSASRPQDRQFILSSKKLLLSDSGFYLCAWSGGSYEQYFGPGTRLTVT.

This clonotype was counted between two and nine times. The CDR3 loop reads CASSPLGLVETQYF. The DNA of the CDR3 is TGTGCCAGCTCACCATTGGGATTGGTAGAGACCCAGTACTTC. This sequence joins TRBV18 and TRBJ2-5; no clear D. The CDR3 contains 14 residues. Trimming took 2 bases from V and 4 from J, leaving 11 bases between them. Germline V CDR1 and CDR2: KGHSH, LQKENI.

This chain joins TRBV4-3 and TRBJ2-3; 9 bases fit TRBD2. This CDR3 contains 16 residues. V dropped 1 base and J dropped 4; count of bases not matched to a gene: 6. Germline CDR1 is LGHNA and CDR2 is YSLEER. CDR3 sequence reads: CASSQGASGVPDTQYF. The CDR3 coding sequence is TGCGCCAGCAGCCAAGGGGCTAGCGGGGTACCAGATACGCAGTATTTT.

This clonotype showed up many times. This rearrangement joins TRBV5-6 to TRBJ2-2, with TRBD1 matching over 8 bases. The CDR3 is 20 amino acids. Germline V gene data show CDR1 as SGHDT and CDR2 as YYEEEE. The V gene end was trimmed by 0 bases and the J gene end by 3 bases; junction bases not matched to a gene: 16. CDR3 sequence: CASSLVIRWGQDEDTGELFF. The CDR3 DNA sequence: TGTGCCAGCAGCTTGGTTATTCGGTGGGGACAGGACGAGGACACCGGGGAGCTGTTTTTT. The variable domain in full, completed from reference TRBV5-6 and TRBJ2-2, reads DAGVTQSPTHLIKTRGQQVTLRCSPKSGHDTVSWYQQALGQGPQFIFQYYEEEERQRGNFPDRFSGHQFPNYSSELNVNALLLGDSALYLCASSLVIRWGQDEDTGELFFGEGSRLTVL.